The 22 T cell receptor beta chains listed next were all sequenced from one sample in a study of PD-L1 blockade in urothelial cancer. Time point of the sample: pretreatment peripheral blood. Clones were read by immunoSEQ multiplex PCR, and TCRdb kept only the in-frame ones, dropping some. Of about 63,000 clones listed, roughly 81% are singletons. The source was PBMCs, collected around atezolizumab (anti-PD-L1) treatment. The source is a man aged 70-80 years with urothelial cancer.

The DNA for the CDR3 is TGCGCCAGCAGCCAAGATCGGACGGGAGGCCGGTTCTTC. It encodes CASSQDRTGGRFF. This chain joins TRBV4-3 and TRBJ2-1, with 7 positions matching TRBD2. V lost 0 bases, J lost 15 bases, and 8 bases stayed unmatched. Germline-derived CDR1 and CDR2 are LGHNA and YSLEER. The CDR3 is 13 residues long.

This chain connects TRBV25-1 to TRBJ1-2; possible D gene TRBD1, 6 bases. CDR3 size: 14 residues. Trimming shortened V by 6 bases and J by 8 bases, and 19 bases separated the two germline ends. The germline V gene has CDR1 MGHDK and CDR2 SYGVNS. This CDR3 is CASSPSPGGWGYTF. The CDR3 region has the DNA TGTGCCAGCAGCCCAAGCCCGGGGGGCTGGGGCTACACCTTC.

V and J are TRBV9 and TRBJ1-4; D unresolved. Per germline, CDR1 SGDLS and CDR2 YYNGEE. V shed 2 bases and J shed 1 base, with 12 bases lying between them. This CDR3 has 16 residues. The CDR3 DNA follows: TGTGCCAGCAGCGTTGGGGTCGGGGAAACTAATGAAAAACTGTTTTTT. Translation: CASSVGVGETNEKLFF.

The CDR3 here is CASSLVAEETQYF. The CDR3 region has the DNA TGCGCCAGCAGCTTGGTGGCAGAAGAGACCCAGTACTTC. The gene calls are TRBV5-1 and TRBJ2-5, with no clear D. Trimming shortened V by 0 bases and J by 3 bases, and 6 bases separated the two germline ends. This CDR3 contains 13 residues. From germline, CDR1 is SGHRS and CDR2 YFSETQ.

The chain links TRBV11-2 to TRBJ1-2; D unresolved. Germline CDR1 SGHAT, CDR2 FQNNGV. Trimming left V 3 bases short and J 2 bases short, with 10 bases between. The CDR3 consists of 14 residues. The CDR3 region has the DNA TGTGCCAGCAGCTTGGCAGGTCAGAACTATGGCTACACCTTC. This encodes CASSLAGQNYGYTF.

The CDR3 reads CARRYPGEDYGYTF. The CDR3, as DNA: TGTGCCAGACGTTATCCAGGGGAAGACTATGGCTACACCTTC. The rearrangement joins TRBV19 to TRBJ1-2, with D perhaps TRBD1 (6 bases). The V and J ends lost 9 bases and 3 bases respectively, with 17 bases between them. Germline loops: CDR1 LNHDA, CDR2 SQIVND (reference sequence). This CDR3 spans 14 amino acids.

The V call is TRBV4-1, the J call TRBJ2-1, with TRBD2 matching over 8 bases. The CDR3 is 14 residues long. Trimming took 6 bases from V and 7 from J; bases not matched to a gene: 8. Germline V gene lookup returns CDR1 MGHRA and CDR2 YSYEKL. The CDR3 region has the DNA TGCGCCAGCAGTAAGGGACTAGGCTTTAATGAGCAGTTCTTC. It codes for CASSKGLGFNEQFF.

The chain joins TRBV2 to TRBJ2-1, with D possibly TRBD2 on 6 matching bases. Germline V gives CDR1 SNHLY, CDR2 FYNNEI. V was trimmed by 5 bases and J by 0 bases, leaving 17 bases between them. The CDR3 has 17 amino acids. The CDR3 sequence: CASSQSPLASSYNEQFF. CDR3 DNA sequence: TGTGCCAGCAGTCAATCCCCCCTAGCGAGCTCCTACAATGAGCAGTTCTTC. The variable domain in full, with the rest retrieved from reference TRBV2 and TRBJ2-1, is EPEVTQTPSHQVTQMGQEVILRCVPISNHLYFYWYRQILGQKVEFLVSFYNNEISEKSEIFDDQFSVERPDGSNFTLKIRSTKLEDSAMYFCASSQSPLASSYNEQFFGPGTRLTVL.

The V gene is TRBV6-5, the J gene TRBJ1-2; D possibly corresponds to TRBD1 (6 bases). V lost 9 bases and J lost 0, with 17 bases in between. Germline V gives CDR1 MNHEY, CDR2 SVGAGI. The CDR3 runs to 15 residues. The CDR3 spells CASSRGAATNYGYTF. CDR3 DNA sequence: TGTGCCAGTTCCCGGGGGGCAGCGACTAACTATGGCTACACCTTC.

J is TRBJ2-2 and V is TRBV29-1; tentative D call: TRBD1 (6 bases). The germline V gene has CDR1 SQVTM and CDR2 ANQGSEA. This CDR3 has 16 amino acids. V lost 0 bases to trimming and J lost 4 bases, with 15 bases between them. CDR3 coding DNA: TGCAGCGTTGAAGATGGTGTCAGGGGTGGCACCGGGGAGCTGTTTTTT. Protein: CSVEDGVRGGTGELFF.

The V and J genes are TRBV14 and TRBJ2-7; no firm D call. This CDR3 has 15 residues. In germline, CDR1 is SGHDN, CDR2 FVKESK. V shed 1 base and J shed 0 bases, with 10 bases lying between them. DNA of the CDR3: TGTGCCAGCAGCCAAGGTCCCAGGTACTCCTACGAGCAGTACTTC. Encoded protein: CASSQGPRYSYEQYF.

The chain couples TRBV7-6 to TRBJ2-5; D may be TRBD2 (5 bases). This CDR3 is 14 amino acids long. Trimming left V 5 bases short and J 4 bases short, with 14 bases between. The V gene's germline CDR1 is SGHVS and CDR2 FNYEAQ. Here the CDR3 reads CASSGPGNGETQYF. CDR3 sequence (DNA): TGTGCCAGCAGCGGCCCGGGGAACGGAGAGACCCAGTACTTC. Full variable domain (outside the CDR3, taken from reference TRBV7-6 and TRBJ2-5): GAGVSQSPRYKVTKRGQDVALRCDPISGHVSLYWYRQALGQGPEFLTYFNYEAQQDKSGLPNDRFSAERPEGSISTLTIQRTEQRDSAMYRCASSGPGNGETQYFGPGTRLLVL.

V gene TRBV14 combines with J gene TRBJ1-1; D is possibly TRBD1 (5 bases). Trimming removed 5 bases from V and 0 bases from J, with 7 bases in between. This CDR3 region has 13 residues. Germline V gives CDR1 SGHDN, CDR2 FVKESK. CDR3 sequence (DNA): TGTGCCAGCAGCAAGACAGTGAACACTGAAGCTTTCTTT. It encodes CASSKTVNTEAFF.

This clone is labeled medium-sized. This chain uses TRBV2 with TRBJ1-4; maybe TRBD1 (6 bases). Between the trimmed V and J ends, which lost 0 bases and 7 bases, there was a span of 12 bases. This CDR3 region has 15 residues. Per the germline V gene, CDR1 is SNHLY and CDR2 is FYNNEI. CDR3 nucleotides: TGTGCCAGCAGTGAAGCGAGGGGGTATACTGAAAAACTGTTTTTT. Amino acid sequence: CASSEARGYTEKLFF.

V is TRBV10-3 and J is TRBJ2-7; 12 nucleotides agree with TRBD2. This CDR3 is 14 amino acids long. The V gene's germline CDR1 is ENHRY and CDR2 SYGVKD. V lost 2 bases and J lost 10; bases outside the gene matches: 6. The CDR3 bases are TGTGCCATCAGTGAGGGGGGACTAGCGGGCAGTCAGTACTTC. Translation gives CAISEGGLAGSQYF.

The chain recombines TRBV5-5 with TRBJ2-7; 7 bases align to TRBD1. Trimming cost V 4 bases and J 7 bases; bases outside gene matches: 11. Germline V gene lookup returns CDR1 SGHKS and CDR2 YYEKEE (reference sequence). The length of the CDR3 is 14 residues. CDR3 sequence: CASSQVKGAGEQYF. The DNA for the CDR3 is TGTGCCAGCAGCCAGGTCAAGGGGGCTGGAGAGCAGTACTTC.

The chain links TRBV5-1 to TRBJ1-3, with no clear D. Germline-derived CDR1 and CDR2 are SGHRS and YFSETQ. The V end lost 0 bases, the J end lost 2 bases, and 6 bases lay between the germline ends. The CDR3 spans 14 residues. The CDR3 is CASSLGATGNTIYF. The CDR3 DNA reads TGCGCCAGCAGCTTGGGGGCCACTGGAAACACCATATATTTT.

V usage is TRBV7-8 and J usage is TRBJ1-5; D is possibly TRBD1 (5 bases). This CDR3 has 13 residues. V lost 3 bases, J lost 7 bases, and 10 bases lay in between. Germline V CDR1 and CDR2: SGHVS, FQNEAQ. CDR3 loop: CASSFRGDQPQHF. In nucleotides, the CDR3 is TGTGCCAGCAGCTTCCGGGGGGACCAGCCCCAGCATTTT.

The rearrangement uses TRBV5-4 and TRBJ2-6; tentatively, D is TRBD1 (6 bases). Germline loops: CDR1 SGHNT, CDR2 YYREEE (reference sequence). Trimming took 4 bases from V and 1 from J, leaving 9 bases between them. The CDR3 is made up of 15 amino acids. The CDR3 spells CASSPTGSGANVLTF. DNA of the CDR3: TGTGCCAGCAGCCCAACAGGGTCTGGGGCCAACGTCCTGACTTTC.

The chain has TRBV21-1 and TRBJ1-1; the table's D call, TRBD1, has no DNA check behind it. TRBV21-1 is tagged as a pseudogene. CDR3 length equals 14 residues. The CDR3 loop reads CASSKAQGAGEAFF. The CDR3 nucleotides are TGTGCCAGCAGCAAAGCACAGGGGGCCGGTGAAGCTTTCTTT.

Only a few counts were recorded for this clone. This chain links TRBV23-1 with TRBJ1-2; possible D gene TRBD1, 5 bases. TRBV23-1 is filed as an ORF, its function uncertain. The CDR3 is made up of 15 amino acids. V lost 0 bases, J lost 4 bases, and 12 bases lay in between. The CDR3 nucleotides read TGCGCCAGCAGTCAATCGTGGACATTGCTCTATGGCTACACCTTC. Its protein is CASSQSWTLLYGYTF.

This CDR3 is CASSEVINEQFF. CDR3 bases: TGTGCCAGCAGTGAAGTAATAAATGAGCAGTTCTTC. This chain joins TRBV6-1 and TRBJ2-1; D uncertain. The CDR3 is 12 amino acids. The germline V and J ends were trimmed by 1 base and 7 bases, with 5 bases remaining between them. Germline assignment: CDR1 MNHNS and CDR2 SASEGT.